This note documents a single TCR beta chain sequence. This clonotype was recorded a few times. Its recognized antigen is unknown. No base quality information exists; no much larger clone differs at one position. Separate amplification of TCR alpha and beta chain libraries was performed from the second PCR step onward. Donor CMV status was determined by IFNgamma production from CD4+ T cells after overnight stimulation of fresh PBMCs with CMV viral lysate. Miltenyi beads were used first to positively select CD4 T cells, and CD8 T cells were then positively selected from the CD4-negative fraction. Cells were stained for CD3, CD4, CD8, CD45RA, CD27 and a live/dead dye and were sorted on a BD Aria II into four subsets based on CD45RA and CD27. A few healthy volunteers provided blood, and the blood of each volunteer was split into CD4 and CD8 T cells and then into four differentiation subsets. About 110 ml of peripheral blood was collected from each donor, and PBMC were isolated from the blood using Ficoll-Paque PLUS density-gradient centrifugation. After sorting, cells were lysed in RLT buffer, RNA was extracted using a Qiagen RNeasy kit, and the extracted RNA was stored at -80 degrees C.

Libraries were constructed by UMI-ligation and nested PCR. To cover both TRBC1 and TRBC2, the beta constant-region primer consisted of an equimolar mix of two oligonucleotides. The ligated cDNA went through four rounds of PCR with nested alpha and beta constant-region primers together with the SP2 primer. A single-stranded oligonucleotide carrying the SP2 primer and a 12-nucleotide UMI was ligated to the 3' end of the cDNA by T4 RNA ligase 1. Incubation of the ligation reaction lasted roughly 20-25 hours at 16 degrees C. PCR2 was typically performed as a SYBR Green qPCR and was stopped at a predetermined threshold so that over-amplification was prevented. All purifications after the first were performed with Agencourt AMPure XP magnetic beads. Library amounts were measured by Qubit and library quality was assessed on a TapeStation, where the main peak was expected at around 650 bp. Sequencing of the pooled libraries was done on an Illumina MiSeq using v2 2x251 paired-end kits, which typically yielded roughly 1-2.1 million reads per sample. Each sample was pooled at about 4 nM, and roughly 4.5-7.5% PhiX was included to help cluster recognition. The study's processing was this. Using tag matching that tolerated one base-pair mismatch, Decombinator assigned V and J genes to FASTQ reads that had been processed by Demultiplexor. By using UMIs, Collapsinator corrected both sequencing errors and the frequency errors caused by PCR heterogeneity. CDR3Translator translated TCRs and extracted CDR3s from the conserved cysteine to the FGXG phenylalanine, flagging non-productive sequences. Gini, Shannon entropy and inverse Simpson indices were computed after subsampling the repertoires to the same number of UMI-defined TCRs. Power-law fits to clonotype abundance distributions were performed by maximum likelihood within the linear range. On one naive CD8 sample, the pipeline and MIGEC gave similar UMI counts, unique TCR numbers and clonal distributions. One analysis removed from the naive repertoire any naive TCRs that were also present in any memory subset from the same donor. The repertoires were searched for 5,500 to 8,000 CMV-associated CDR3 sequences that had been compiled from VDJdb and a published dataset. TCRdb cleaned the public reads at Q25 with fastp, built clones with MiXCR and kept in-frame beta chains. Each CDR3 protein appears once, grouped with its most common genes and DNA. TCRdb, rather than the study authors, made the V and J calls. The sample data list approximately 140,000 distinct CDR3 sequences, and approximately 20% of these were observed just once. The ten largest clones represent roughly 0.68% of the sample.

The data were obtained in a study of naive and memory T cell subsets (dated by TCRdb to 2016 to 2017). Background on the whole study: The study applied an open-source, UMI-based TCR alpha and beta sequencing pipeline to sorted naive and memory peripheral blood T cell subsets. The results of the functional CMV T cell responses matched the IgG serology results in every case. RNA was DNase-treated and reverse transcribed with TCR constant-region primers, mostly using SuperScript III. The paper as a whole reports these results and caveats: After error correction, over 90% of naive TCR sequences appeared only once, giving much steeper abundance distributions than memory subsets. A power law was followed by TCR abundance, with an exponent that differed between naive and memory subsets but was consistent across the three individuals. In both CD4 and CD8 cells, going from naive through CM, EM and EMRA, the Gini index went up while Shannon and inverse Simpson diversity went down. A few larger clonotypes were present in naive repertoires, especially CD8 naive repertoires, and these clonotypes were possibly memory cells re-expressing CD45RA. The repertoire findings for the naive and memory subsets could not be validated against a ground truth, as none was available. A clonotype was defined as a single alpha or beta chain sequence rather than as a paired alpha/beta receptor. RNA-based TCR counts may be influenced by expression changes linked to T cell activation and differentiation.

The trim is 5 bases for V and 0 bases for J, with a gap of 10 bases between the germline ends. Reading the germline V gene (reference sequence) gives CDR1 SEHNR and CDR2 FQNEAQ. The CDR3, cysteine through phenylalanine, is 15 amino acids long. This entry keeps only the CDR3 DNA: 45 bases, framed from base 1. The rearrangement combines TRBV7-9 with TRBJ1-4; the D gene is not confidently resolved. Sequenced material: naive CD8+ T cells from blood. Reading the label with the study, this specimen's cell subset or site is: naive T cells, CD45RA high CD27+. This receptor was obtained from a human donor in good health. The bases are TGTGCCAGCAGCCCACATACTACAACTAATGAAAAACTGTTTTTT. Its coded protein is CASSPHTTTNEKLFF.